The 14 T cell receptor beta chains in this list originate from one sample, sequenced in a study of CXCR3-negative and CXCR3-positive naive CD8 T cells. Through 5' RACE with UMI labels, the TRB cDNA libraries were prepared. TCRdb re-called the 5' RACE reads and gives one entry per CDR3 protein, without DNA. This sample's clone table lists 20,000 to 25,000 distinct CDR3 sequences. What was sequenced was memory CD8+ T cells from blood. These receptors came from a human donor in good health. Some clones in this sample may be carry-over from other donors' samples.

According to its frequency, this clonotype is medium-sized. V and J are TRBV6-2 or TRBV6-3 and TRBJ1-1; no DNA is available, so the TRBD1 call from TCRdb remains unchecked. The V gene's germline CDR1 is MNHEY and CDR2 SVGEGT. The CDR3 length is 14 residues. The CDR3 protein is CASSYEGASTEAFF.

CDR3: CASSPEAGNPLIRAFF. The rearrangement joins TRBV7-6 to TRBJ1-1; TCRdb lists TRBD1, though no DNA is available to test this call. This CDR3 has 16 amino acids. Germline CDR1 SGHVS, CDR2 FNYEAQ.

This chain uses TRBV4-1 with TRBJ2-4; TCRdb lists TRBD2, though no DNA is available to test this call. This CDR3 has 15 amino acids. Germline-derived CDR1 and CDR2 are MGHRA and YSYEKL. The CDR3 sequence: CASSQVRTSGDIQYF.

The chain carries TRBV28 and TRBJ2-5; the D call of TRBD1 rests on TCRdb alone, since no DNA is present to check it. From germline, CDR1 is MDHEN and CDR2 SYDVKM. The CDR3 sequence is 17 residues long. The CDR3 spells CASSATWTGMGGETQYF. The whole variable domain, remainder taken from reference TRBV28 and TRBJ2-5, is DVKVTQSSRYLVKRTGEKVFLECVQDMDHENMFWYRQDPGLGLRLIYFSYDVKMKEKGDIPEGYSVSREKKERFSLILESASTNQTSMYLCASSATWTGMGGETQYFGPGTRLLVL.

The CDR3 loop is CASRAAGNAYEQYF. V is TRBV28 and J is TRBJ2-7; the TCRdb D gene call, TRBD1, has no DNA to confirm it. The germline V gene encodes CDR1 MDHEN and CDR2 SYDVKM. CDR3 size: 14 residues.

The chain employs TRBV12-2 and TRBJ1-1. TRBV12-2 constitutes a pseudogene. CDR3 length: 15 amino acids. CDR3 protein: CASRFRLGLFTEAFF.

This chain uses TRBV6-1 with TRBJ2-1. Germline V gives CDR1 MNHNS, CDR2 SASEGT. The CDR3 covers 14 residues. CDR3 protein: CASSEADSYNEQFF.

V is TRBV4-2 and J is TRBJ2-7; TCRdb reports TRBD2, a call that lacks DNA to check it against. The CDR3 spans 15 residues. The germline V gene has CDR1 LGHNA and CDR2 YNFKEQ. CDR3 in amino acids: CASSPGTPSAYEQYF.

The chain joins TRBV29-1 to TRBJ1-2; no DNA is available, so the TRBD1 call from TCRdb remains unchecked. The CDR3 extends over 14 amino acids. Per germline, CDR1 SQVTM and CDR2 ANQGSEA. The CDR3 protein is CSVLIRDRDNGYTF. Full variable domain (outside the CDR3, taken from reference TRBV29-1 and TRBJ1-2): SAVISQKPSRDICQRGTSLTIQCQVDSQVTMMFWYRQQPGQSLTLIATANQGSEATYESGFVIDKFPISRPNLTFSTLTVSNMSPEDSSIYLCSVLIRDRDNGYTFGSGTRLTVV.

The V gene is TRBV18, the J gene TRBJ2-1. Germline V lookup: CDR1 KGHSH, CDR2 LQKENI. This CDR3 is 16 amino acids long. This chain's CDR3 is CASSPIGVIGNDEQFF.

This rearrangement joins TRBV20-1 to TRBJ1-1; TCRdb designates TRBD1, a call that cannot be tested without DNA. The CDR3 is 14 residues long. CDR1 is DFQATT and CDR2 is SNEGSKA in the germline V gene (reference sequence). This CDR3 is CSARPTVRNTEAFF.

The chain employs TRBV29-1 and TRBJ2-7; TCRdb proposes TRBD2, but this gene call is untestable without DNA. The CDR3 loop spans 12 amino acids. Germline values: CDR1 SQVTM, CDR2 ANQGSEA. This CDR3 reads CSVLQAPYEQYF.

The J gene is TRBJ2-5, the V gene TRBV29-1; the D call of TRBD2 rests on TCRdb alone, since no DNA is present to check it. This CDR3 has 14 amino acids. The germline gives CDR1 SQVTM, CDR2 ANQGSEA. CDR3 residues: CSVALLWGGETQYF.

Here the CDR3 reads CASSLMAGELFF. The rearrangement links TRBV7-3 to TRBJ2-2. The CDR3 consists of 12 residues. CDR1 and CDR2 from the germline V gene are SGHTA and FQGTGA. The full variable domain, rest sourced from reference TRBV7-3 and TRBJ2-2, is GAGVSQTPSNKVTEKGKYVELRCDPISGHTALYWYRQSLGQGPEFLIYFQGTGAADDSGLPNDRFFAVRPEGSVSTLKIQRTERGDSAVYLCASSLMAGELFFGEGSRLTVL.